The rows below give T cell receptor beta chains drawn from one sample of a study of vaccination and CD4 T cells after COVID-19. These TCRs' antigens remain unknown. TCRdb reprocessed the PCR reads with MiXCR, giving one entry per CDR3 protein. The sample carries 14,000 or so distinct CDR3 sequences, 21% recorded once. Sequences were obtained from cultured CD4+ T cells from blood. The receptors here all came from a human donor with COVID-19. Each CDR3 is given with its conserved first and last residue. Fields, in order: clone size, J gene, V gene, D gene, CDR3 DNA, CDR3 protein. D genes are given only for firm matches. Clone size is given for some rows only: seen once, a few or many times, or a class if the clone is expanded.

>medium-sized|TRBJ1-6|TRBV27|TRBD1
TGTGCCAGCAGACTACAGGGGGCTAGGTCACCCCTCCACTTT
CASRLQGARSPLHF
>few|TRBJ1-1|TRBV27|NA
TGTGCCAGCAGGGGAGCGGGGGAAGCTTTCTTT
CASRGAGEAFF
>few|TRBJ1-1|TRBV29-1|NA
NA
CSVVVRVGSGTDSFF
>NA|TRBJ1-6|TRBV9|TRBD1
TGTGCCAGCAGCGTATCGGGACAGGGAGCGTCACCCCTCCACTTT
CASSVSGQGASPLHF
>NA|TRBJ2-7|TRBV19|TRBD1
TGTGCCAGTAGAGGGACAGGGGTCCGCGAGCAGTACTTC
CASRGTGVREQYF
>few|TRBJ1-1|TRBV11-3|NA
TGTGCCAGCAGCGCCCGAGGACGAGGCACTGAAGCTTTCTTT
CASSARGRGTEAFF
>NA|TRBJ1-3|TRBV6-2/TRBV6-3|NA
TGTGCCAGCAGTTCCCGGACAGTCTCTGGAAACACCATATATTTT
CASSSRTVSGNTIYF
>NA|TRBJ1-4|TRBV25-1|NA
TGTGCCAGCAGTGAACAGGGGCGCTCTCGGCATGAAAAACTGTTTTTT
CASSEQGRSRHEKLFF
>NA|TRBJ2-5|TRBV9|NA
TGTGCCAGCAGCGTAGGAGTCCCCGAGACCCAGTACTTC
CASSVGVPETQYF
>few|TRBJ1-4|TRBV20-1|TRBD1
TGCAGTGCTATCGCTCTGGGACAGTCTAATGAAAAACTGTTTTTT
CSAIALGQSNEKLFF
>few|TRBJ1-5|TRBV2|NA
TGTGCCAGCACCCCCGCGAGCATCTCCCAGCCCCAGCATTTT
CASTPASISQPQHF
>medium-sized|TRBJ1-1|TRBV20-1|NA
TGCAGTGCTGGATCGGGAGTGGCGAACACTGAAGCTTTCTTT
CSAGSGVANTEAFF
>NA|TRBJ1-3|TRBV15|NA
TGTGCCACCAGCAGAGTCGGCGGGACTGGAAACACCGTATATTTT
CATSRVGGTGNTVYF
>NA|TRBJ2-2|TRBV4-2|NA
TGTGCCAGCAGCCAAACATTGAACACCGGGGAGCTGTTTTTT
CASSQTLNTGELFF
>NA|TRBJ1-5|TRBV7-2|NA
TGTGCCAGCAGCCGCAGGGCTCCGGCAGGGCTGATCCTGCAGAATCAGCCCCAGCATTTT
CASSRRAPAGLILQNQPQHF
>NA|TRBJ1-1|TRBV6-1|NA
TGTGCCAGCAGAAAGGACGGCTCGAACACTGAAGCTTTCTTT
CASRKDGSNTEAFF
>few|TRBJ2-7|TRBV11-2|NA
TGTGCCAGCAGCTTCGTCAGGAGCTCCTACGAGCAGTACTTC
CASSFVRSSYEQYF
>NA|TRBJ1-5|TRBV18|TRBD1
TGTGCCAGCTCCCAACGGACAGGGAACAATCAGCCCCAGCATTTT
CASSQRTGNNQPQHF
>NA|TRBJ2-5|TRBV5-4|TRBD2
TGTGCCAGCAGCTACAAGTTAGCGGGGGGAATAGAGACCCAGTACTTC
CASSYKLAGGIETQYF
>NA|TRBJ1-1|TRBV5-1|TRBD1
TGCGCCAGCAGACAGGGGCAGACGGGTGAAGCTTTCTTT
CASRQGQTGEAFF
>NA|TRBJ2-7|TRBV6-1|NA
TGTGCCAGCAGTGGGGTCAGGTTTGCCTACGAGCAGTACTTC
CASSGVRFAYEQYF
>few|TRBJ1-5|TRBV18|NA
TGTGCCAGCTCACCTAACGGAGGTCAGCCCCAGCATTTT
CASSPNGGQPQHF
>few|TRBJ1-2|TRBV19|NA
TGTGCCAGTAGTATAGGCGTAGGGCAAGGGTTAGGTTCGGTAAAGGTTGGCTACACCTTC
CASSIGVGQGLGSVKVGYTF
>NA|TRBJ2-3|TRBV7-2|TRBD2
TGTGCCAGCAGCTTAGCCCGGGGGGGCCGATATTTT
CASSLARGGRYF
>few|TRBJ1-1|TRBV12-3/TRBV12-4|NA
TGTGCCAGCACTCCCGGTGGGGGAAGTACTGAAGCTTTCTTT
CASTPGGGSTEAFF
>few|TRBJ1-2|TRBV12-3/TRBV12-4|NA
TGTGCCAGCAGTTCCCTGACAGGCGGGGGGGATGGCTACACCTTC
CASSSLTGGGDGYTF
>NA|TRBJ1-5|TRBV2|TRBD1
TGTGCCAGCAGTGAAGGGGGGACAGGACGGCAGCCCCAGCATTTT
CASSEGGTGRQPQHF
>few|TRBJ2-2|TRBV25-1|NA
TGTGCCAGCAGTGAATGGGGTCCCGGGGAGCTGTTTTTT
CASSEWGPGELFF
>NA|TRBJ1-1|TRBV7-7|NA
TGTGCTAGCAGCTTAGAGTGGCGGGGGGCGCGGACTGAAGCTTTCTTT
CASSLEWRGARTEAFF
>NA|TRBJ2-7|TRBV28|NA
TGTGCCAGCAGTTCCCCGGGGGACACCTTCTACGAGCAGTACTTC
CASSSPGDTFYEQYF
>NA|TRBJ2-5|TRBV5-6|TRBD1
TGTGCCAGCAGCGGGGACAGGCAAGAGACCCAGTACTTC
CASSGDRQETQYF
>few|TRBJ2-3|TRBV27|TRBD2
TGTGCCAGCAGTTTATCGGTAGCGGGGGGCCGTAGAGATACGCAGTATTTT
CASSLSVAGGRRDTQYF
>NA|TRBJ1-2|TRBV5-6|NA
TGTGCCAGCAGCACGGGCCGGTCCCCCTATGGCTACACCTTC
CASSTGRSPYGYTF
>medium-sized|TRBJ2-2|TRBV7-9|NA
TGTGCCAGCAGCTTAATGGGGGTAGCCGGGGAGCTGTTTTTT
CASSLMGVAGELFF
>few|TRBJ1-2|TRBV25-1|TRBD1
TGTGCCAGCATGGACAGGGCTAACTATGGCTACACCTTC
CASMDRANYGYTF
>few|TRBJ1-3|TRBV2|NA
TGTGCCAGCAGTGAAGAAGGTACTGGAAACACCATATATTTT
CASSEEGTGNTIYF
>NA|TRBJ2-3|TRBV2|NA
TGTGCCAGCAGGGGCCAAGGGTTGAGCACAGATACGCAGTATTTT
CASRGQGLSTDTQYF
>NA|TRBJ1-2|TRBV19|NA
TGTGCCAGTAAATACTCGGGACATAACTATGGCTACACCTTC
CASKYSGHNYGYTF
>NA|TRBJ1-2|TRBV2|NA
TGTGCCAGCAGTGACCGTGCGGAGAGTGGCTACACCTTC
CASSDRAESGYTF
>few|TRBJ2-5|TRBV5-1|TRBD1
TGCGCCAGCAGCGCCATGGGACAGGGGGTTGCCAACCAAGAGACCCAGTACTTC
CASSAMGQGVANQETQYF